The 5 T cell receptor beta chains listed next were all sequenced from one sample in a study of PD-1 blockade in classical Hodgkin lymphoma. Each patient experienced a relapse that followed autologous stem cell transplantation, and brentuximab vedotin exposure varied. Assay: immunoSEQ multiplex PCR; the TCRdb copy retains only in-frame clones and omits some. Found here are some 15,000 clones, about 86% of them singletons; the top ten hold around 25%. The sample was peripheral blood mononuclear cells (PBMCs), taken before the second cycle of nivolumab. These receptors were collected from a human donor with classical Hodgkin lymphoma.

The V and J genes are TRBV5-6 and TRBJ2-1; TRBD2 agrees at 9 bases. The V gene's germline CDR1 is SGHDT and CDR2 YYEEEE. The CDR3 has 15 amino acids. Trimming at V came to 3 bases and at J to 5 bases, leaving 6 bases not matched to a gene. The CDR3 spells CASSSTSGSHNEQFF. The CDR3 bases are TGTGCCAGCAGCTCGACTAGCGGATCCCACAATGAGCAGTTCTTC.

The chain couples TRBV6-5 to TRBJ1-2; D is ambiguous. The CDR3 loop spans 15 amino acids. V gave up 2 bases and J gave up 3 bases, with 13 bases separating them. Germline V gene sequence: CDR1 MNHEY, CDR2 SVGAGI. CDR3: CASSYARLAHYGYTF. CDR3 bases: TGTGCCAGCAGTTACGCCAGATTGGCCCACTATGGCTACACCTTC.

The V call is TRBV10-3, the J call TRBJ1-2, with TRBD1 matching 10 bases. This CDR3 is built from 14 residues. Losses at the gene ends were 6 bases for V and 2 bases for J; bases not matched to a gene: 3. Germline CDR1 reads ENHRY; CDR2 reads SYGVKD. DNA of the CDR3: TGTGCCATCAGGGGACAGGGGACAAACTATGGCTACACCTTC. Its protein product is CAIRGQGTNYGYTF.

The chain joins TRBV27 to TRBJ1-6, with a possible D match to TRBD1 (6 bases). The CDR3 is 14 residues long. The V gene lost 4 bases and the J gene lost 6 bases, with 10 bases spanning the gap. Looked up from germline, CDR1 is MNHEY and CDR2 is SMNVEV (reference sequence). The CDR3 protein is CASSWTARNSPLHF. As DNA, the CDR3 is TGTGCCAGCAGTTGGACAGCCCGTAATTCACCCCTCCACTTT.

The V and J genes are TRBV6-5 and TRBJ1-5; 10 bases match TRBD1. This CDR3 is 15 amino acids long. Germline assignment: CDR1 MNHEY and CDR2 SVGAGI. V gave up 6 bases and J gave up 1 base; unmatched junction bases: 3. The CDR3 DNA reads as TGTGCCAGCAGAAGACAGGGGGCGAGCAATCAGCCCCAGCATTTT. Protein sequence: CASRRQGASNQPQHF.